A selection of T cell receptor beta chains follows, all from one sample in a study of OX40 agonist ivuxolimab in advanced cancers. This table comes from immunoSEQ multiplex PCR, and its TCRdb copy is limited to in-frame clones, with some not included. The table records under 90,000 clones, around nine tenths of them present only once. The sample consisted of CD4+ or CD8+ T cells sorted from blood, taken in a trial of the OX40 agonist ivuxolimab. The origin of the receptors is an adult with an advanced solid tumor such as melanoma, head and neck, liver or kidney cancer. Each CDR3 is given with its conserved first and last residue. The D gene is left open where the match is weak. Expanded clones get a size class; other rows say once, few or many, or leave the size out.

clone_size	v_call	j_call	d_call	cdr3_nt	cdr3_aa
.	TRBV6-4	TRBJ2-6	.	TGTGCCAGCAGTGTCCAACGGGGGGCCAACGTCCTGACTTTC	CASSVQRGANVLTF
few	TRBV13	TRBJ2-5	TRBD2	TGTGCCAGCACCAGTCGGGGACTAGCGGGAGGGACCTACCAAGAGACCCAGTACTTC	CASTSRGLAGGTYQETQYF
.	TRBV21-1	TRBJ1-6	.	TGTGCCAGCAGCAAAGACACAGGGAGGGGATCACCCCTCCACTTT	CASSKDTGRGSPLHF
.	TRBV5-1	TRBJ2-3	TRBD1	TGCGCCAGCGGTCAGGGGGAGAACACAGATACGCAGTATTTT	CASGQGENTDTQYF
.	TRBV5-1	TRBJ2-3	.	TGCGCCAGCAGCTTGGAGAGAAGCACAGATACGCAGTATTTT	CASSLERSTDTQYF
.	TRBV10-3	TRBJ1-5	TRBD1	TGTGCCATCAGCCAGGGGGTCGGTAATCAGCCCCAGCATTTT	CAISQGVGNQPQHF
.	TRBV5-4	TRBJ2-3	TRBD2	TGTGCCAGCAGCCCAAAGACTAGCCCCCCGACAGATACGCAGTATTTT	CASSPKTSPPTDTQYF
.	TRBV2	TRBJ1-1	.	TGTGCCAGCAGCCTGCGGGGACGCATTCCGAACACTGAAGCTTTCTTT	CASSLRGRIPNTEAFF
.	TRBV6-1	TRBJ1-2	.	TGTGCCAGCAGTGGGGATGGCGTCGGGGTCTATGGCTACACCTTC	CASSGDGVGVYGYTF
.	TRBV5-1	TRBJ1-3	TRBD1	TGCGCCAGCAGCCGTGACAGGGGATCAGGCGGAAACACCATATATTTT	CASSRDRGSGGNTIYF
once	TRBV2	TRBJ2-1	TRBD1	TGTGCCAGCAGTATCGACAGGGCCCCCTACAATGAGCAGTTCTTC	CASSIDRAPYNEQFF
.	TRBV12-5	TRBJ1-1	TRBD1	TGTGCTAGTGGTTTGCCTCGGACAGGGGGCCACCCCTTCAACACTGAAGCTTTCTTT	CASGLPRTGGHPFNTEAFF
.	TRBV5-1	TRBJ1-1	.	TGCGCCAGCAGCTTAGAGGGCTTTTGGGCCCAGAACACTGAAGCTTTCTTT	CASSLEGFWAQNTEAFF
.	TRBV18	TRBJ1-1	.	TGTGCCAGCTCATATGATCCGAACACTGAAGCTTTCTTT	CASSYDPNTEAFF
once	TRBV5-1	TRBJ1-1	.	TGCGCCAGCAGCCGGAACGGGGAGGCCAACACTGAAGCTTTCTTT	CASSRNGEANTEAFF
once	TRBV5-1	TRBJ2-7	.	TGCGCCAGCAGCTCGAGGTCCCCGGGGCAGGGGGGACCCTACGAGCAGTACTTC	CASSSRSPGQGGPYEQYF
once	TRBV2	TRBJ2-3	TRBD2	TGTGCCAGCAGTGACCAGACTAGCGGGGAGGAGGTAGATACGCAGTATTTT	CASSDQTSGEEVDTQYF
.	TRBV7-2	TRBJ1-3	TRBD1	TGTGCCAGCAGCTTATTCGGGACAGCGAACACCATATATTTT	CASSLFGTANTIYF
.	TRBV25-1	TRBJ1-4	.	TGTGCCAGCAGTAGGACATGGAATGAAAAACTGTTTTTT	CASSRTWNEKLFF
few	TRBV6-6	TRBJ1-1	.	TGTGCCAGCGTCACAGGGAACACTGAAGCTTTCTTT	CASVTGNTEAFF
.	TRBV7-8	TRBJ2-7	.	TGTGCCAGCAGCTGGTTCTACGAGCAGTACTTC	CASSWFYEQYF
.	TRBV5-6	TRBJ2-5	.	TGTGCCAGCAGCCCCCGGGACCCAAATTTCCAAGAGACCCAGTACTTC	CASSPRDPNFQETQYF